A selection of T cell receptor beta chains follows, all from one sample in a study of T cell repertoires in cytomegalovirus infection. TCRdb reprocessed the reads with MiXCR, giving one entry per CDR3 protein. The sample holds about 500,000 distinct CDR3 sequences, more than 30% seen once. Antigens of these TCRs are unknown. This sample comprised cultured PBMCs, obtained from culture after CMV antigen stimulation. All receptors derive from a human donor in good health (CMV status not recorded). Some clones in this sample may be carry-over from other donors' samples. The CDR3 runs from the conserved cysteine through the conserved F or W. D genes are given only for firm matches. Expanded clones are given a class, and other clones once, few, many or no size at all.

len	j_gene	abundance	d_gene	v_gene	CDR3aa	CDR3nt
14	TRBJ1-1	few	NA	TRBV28	CASTHGGVNTEAFF	TGTGCCAGCACCCATGGGGGTGTGAACACTGAAGCTTTCTTT
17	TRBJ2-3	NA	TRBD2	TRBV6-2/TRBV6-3	CASSRSWSGRGTDTQYF	TGTGCCAGCAGTCGAAGCTGGAGCGGGAGGGGAACAGATACGCAGTATTTT
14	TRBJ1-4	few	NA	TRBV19	CASSEGGGGEKLFF	TGTGCCAGTAGTGAGGGGGGCGGAGGTGAAAAACTGTTTTTT
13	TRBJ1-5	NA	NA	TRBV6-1	CASRMSSNQPQHF	TGTGCCAGTAGAATGAGCAGCAATCAGCCCCAGCATTTT
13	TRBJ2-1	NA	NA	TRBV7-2	CASSDSLYNEQFF	TGTGCCAGCAGCGACTCCTTATACAATGAGCAGTTCTTC
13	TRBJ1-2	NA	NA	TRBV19	CASKELANYGYSF	TGTGCCAGCAAAGAGTTAGCTAACTATGGCTACAGCTTC
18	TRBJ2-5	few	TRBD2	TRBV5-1	CASSLAPLAGGIQETQYF	TGCGCCAGCAGCTTGGCCCCACTAGCGGGAGGCATCCAAGAGACCCAGTACTTC
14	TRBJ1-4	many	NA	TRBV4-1	CASSQHGQNEKLFF	TGCGCCAGCAGCCAACACGGACAGAATGAAAAACTGTTTTTT
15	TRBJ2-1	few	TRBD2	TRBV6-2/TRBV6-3	CASRVLANTYNEQFF	TGTGCCAGCAGAGTACTAGCGAACACCTACAATGAGCAGTTCTTC
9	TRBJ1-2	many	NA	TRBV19	CASGEGYTF	TGTGCCAGTGGGGAAGGCTACACCTTC
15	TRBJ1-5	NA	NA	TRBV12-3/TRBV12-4	CASSPSGPQGQPQHF	TGTGCCAGCAGTCCTTCGGGACCCCAAGGGCAGCCCCAGCATTTT
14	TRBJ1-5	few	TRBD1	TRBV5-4	CASSDGQGNQPQHF	TGTGCCAGCAGCGACGGACAGGGTAATCAGCCCCAGCATTTT
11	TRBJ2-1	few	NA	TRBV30	CAWSPRGEQFF	TGTGCCTGGAGTCCCCGGGGAGAGCAGTTCTTC
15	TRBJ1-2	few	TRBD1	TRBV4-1	CASSQETGRYYGYTF	TGCGCCAGCAGCCAAGAGACAGGGCGGTACTATGGCTACACCTTC
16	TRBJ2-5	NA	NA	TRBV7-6	CASSLALRDSQETQYF	TGTGCCAGCAGCTTAGCGCTCCGGGACTCCCAAGAGACCCAGTACTTC
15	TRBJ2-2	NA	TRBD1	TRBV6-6	CAIEYDRGNTGELFF	TGTGCCATCGAATACGACAGGGGGAACACCGGGGAGCTGTTTTTT
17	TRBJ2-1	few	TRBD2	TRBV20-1	CSAPKGPTSGSWNEQFF	TGCAGTGCTCCAAAGGGCCCGACTAGCGGGAGCTGGAATGAGCAGTTCTTC
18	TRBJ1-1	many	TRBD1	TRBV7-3	CASSLRGPGQGMNTEAFF	TGTGCCAGCAGCTTAAGGGGCCCGGGACAGGGAATGAACACTGAAGCTTTCTTT
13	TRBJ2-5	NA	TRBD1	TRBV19	CASRRDRGETQYF	TGTGCCAGTAGGCGGGACAGGGGCGAGACCCAGTACTTC
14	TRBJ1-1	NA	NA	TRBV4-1	CASSHTDGNTEAFF	TGCGCCAGCAGCCACACCGACGGGAACACTGAAGCTTTCTTT
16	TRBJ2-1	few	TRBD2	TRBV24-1	CATSDWGLAGYNEQFF	TGTGCCACCAGTGATTGGGGACTAGCGGGGTACAATGAGCAGTTCTTC
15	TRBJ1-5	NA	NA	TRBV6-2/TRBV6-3	CASRTPGWSNQPQHF	TGTGCCAGCAGAACCCCAGGATGGAGCAATCAGCCCCAGCATTTT
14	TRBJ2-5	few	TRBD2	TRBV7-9	CASSTPGGQETQYF	TGTGCCAGCAGCACCCCCGGGGGGCAAGAGACCCAGTACTTC
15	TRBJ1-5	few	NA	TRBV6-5	CASSYVAGDNQPQHF	TGTGCCAGCAGTTACGTCGCAGGGGACAATCAGCCCCAGCATTTT
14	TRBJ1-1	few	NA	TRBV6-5	CASSYSTGNTEAFF	TGTGCCAGCAGTTACTCGACAGGGAACACTGAAGCTTTCTTT
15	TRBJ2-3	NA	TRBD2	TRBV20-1	CSAPRLAGGADTQYF	TGCAGTGCCCCTAGACTAGCGGGAGGGGCAGATACGCAGTATTTT
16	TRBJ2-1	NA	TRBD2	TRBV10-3	CAISKNPGLAHNEQFF	TGTGCCATCAGCAAGAATCCGGGACTAGCGCACAATGAGCAGTTCTTC
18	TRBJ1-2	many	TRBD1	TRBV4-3	CASSQDLFWDGTGDGYTF	TGCGCCAGCAGCCAAGATCTTTTTTGGGATGGGACAGGGGATGGCTACACCTTC
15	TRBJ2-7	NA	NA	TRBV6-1	CASRDSGWQNYEQYF	TGTGCCAGCAGGGACTCCGGTTGGCAAAACTACGAGCAGTACTTC
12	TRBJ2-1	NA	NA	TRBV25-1	CASTRDGNEQFF	TGTGCCAGCACCAGGGACGGGAATGAGCAGTTCTTC
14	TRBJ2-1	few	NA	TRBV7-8	CASSAYSSYNEQFF	TGTGCCAGCAGCGCATATAGTTCCTACAATGAGCAGTTCTTC
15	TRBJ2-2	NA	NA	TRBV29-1	CSVGPFGGMVGELFF	TGCAGCGTCGGACCCTTTGGGGGAATGGTCGGGGAGCTGTTTTTT
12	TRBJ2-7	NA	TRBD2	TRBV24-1	CATRGQAGEQYF	TGTGCCACCAGGGGGCAAGCGGGGGAGCAGTACTTC
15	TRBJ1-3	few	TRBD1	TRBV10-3	CAISDFGQGGNTIYF	TGTGCCATCAGTGATTTCGGACAGGGTGGAAACACCATATATTTT
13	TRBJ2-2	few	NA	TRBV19	CASSNLGSGELFF	TGTGCCAGTAGCAATCTGGGTTCCGGGGAGCTGTTTTTT
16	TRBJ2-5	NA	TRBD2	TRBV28	CASSSGLAGSQETQYF	TGTGCCAGCAGTTCCGGACTAGCGGGCTCCCAAGAGACCCAGTACTTC
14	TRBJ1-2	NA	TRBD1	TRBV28	CASRGTGTGYGYTF	TGTGCCAGCAGGGGTACCGGGACAGGTTATGGCTACACCTTC
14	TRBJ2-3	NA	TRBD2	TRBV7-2	CASSYTSGGDTQYF	TGTGCCAGCAGCTATACTAGCGGAGGGGATACGCAGTATTTT
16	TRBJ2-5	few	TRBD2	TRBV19	CASTLRLAGGGETQYF	TGTGCCAGTACCCTAAGACTAGCGGGAGGTGGGGAGACCCAGTACTTC
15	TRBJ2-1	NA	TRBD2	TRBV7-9	CASKREGHSYNEQFF	TGTGCCAGCAAGCGGGAGGGACACTCCTACAATGAGCAGTTCTTC
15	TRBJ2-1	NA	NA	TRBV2	CASSGVRSMANEQFF	TGTGCCAGCAGTGGTGTGAGATCTATGGCGAATGAGCAGTTCTTC
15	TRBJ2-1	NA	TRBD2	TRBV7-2	CASSPGLAAGNEQFF	TGTGCCAGCAGCCCAGGACTAGCGGCGGGGAATGAGCAGTTCTTC
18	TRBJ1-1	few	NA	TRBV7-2	CASSYIIGRGSMNTEAFF	TGTGCCAGCAGCTATATAATCGGCAGGGGCTCCATGAACACTGAAGCTTTCTTT
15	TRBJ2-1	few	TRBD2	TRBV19	CASTKGRASLNEQFF	TGTGCCAGCACAAAGGGGAGGGCCTCACTTAATGAGCAGTTCTTC
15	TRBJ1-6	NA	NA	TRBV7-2	CASSASDGSWSPLHF	TGTGCCAGCAGCGCCTCGGACGGGAGTTGGTCACCCCTCCACTTT
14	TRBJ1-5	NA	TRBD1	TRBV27	CASSIDRGNQPQHF	TGTGCCAGCAGCATAGACAGGGGCAATCAGCCCCAGCATTTT
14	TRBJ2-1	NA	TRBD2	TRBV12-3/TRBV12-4	CASSLGDGGGARFF	TGTGCCAGCAGTTTAGGGGACGGGGGGGGAGCCCGGTTCTTC